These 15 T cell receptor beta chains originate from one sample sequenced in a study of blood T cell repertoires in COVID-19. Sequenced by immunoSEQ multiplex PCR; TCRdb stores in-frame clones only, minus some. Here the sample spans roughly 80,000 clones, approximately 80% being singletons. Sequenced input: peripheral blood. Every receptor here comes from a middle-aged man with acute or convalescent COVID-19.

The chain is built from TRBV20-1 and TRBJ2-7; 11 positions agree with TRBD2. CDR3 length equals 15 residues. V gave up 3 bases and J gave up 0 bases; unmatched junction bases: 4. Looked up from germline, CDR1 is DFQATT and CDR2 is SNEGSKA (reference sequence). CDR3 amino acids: CSASGLAGGSYEQYF. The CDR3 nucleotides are TGCAGTGCTAGTGGTCTAGCGGGAGGCTCCTACGAGCAGTACTTC.

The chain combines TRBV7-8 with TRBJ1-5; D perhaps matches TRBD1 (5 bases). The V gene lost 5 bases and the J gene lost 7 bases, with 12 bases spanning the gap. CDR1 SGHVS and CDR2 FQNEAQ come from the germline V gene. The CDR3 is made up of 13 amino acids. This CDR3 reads CASSATERQPQHF. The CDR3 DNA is TGTGCCAGCAGCGCGACAGAACGGCAGCCCCAGCATTTT. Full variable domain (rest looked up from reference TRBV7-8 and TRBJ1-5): GAGVSQSPRYKVAKRGQDVALRCDPISGHVSLFWYQQALGQGPEFLTYFQNEAQLDKSGLPSDRFFAERPEGSVSTLKIQRTQQEDSAVYLCASSATERQPQHFGDGTRLSIL.

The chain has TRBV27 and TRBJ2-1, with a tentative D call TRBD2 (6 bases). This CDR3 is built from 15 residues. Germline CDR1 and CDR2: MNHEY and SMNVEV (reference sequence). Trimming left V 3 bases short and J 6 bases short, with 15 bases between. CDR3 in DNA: TGTGCCAGCAGTTTCCCTGGCGGGACCCTCAATGAGCAGTTCTTC. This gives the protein CASSFPGGTLNEQFF.

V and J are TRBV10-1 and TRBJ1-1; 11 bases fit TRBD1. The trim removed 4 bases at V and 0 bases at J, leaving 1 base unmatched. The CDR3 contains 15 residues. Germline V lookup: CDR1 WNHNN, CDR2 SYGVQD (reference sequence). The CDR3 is CASSGDRGMNTEAFF. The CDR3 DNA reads TGCGCCAGCAGTGGGGACAGGGGGATGAACACTGAAGCTTTCTTT.

CDR3 DNA sequence: TGTGCCAGCAGTTTGTCGACAGGGACTGAAGCTTTCTTT. Protein sequence: CASSLSTGTEAFF. This sequence joins TRBV27 and TRBJ1-1; TRBD1 aligns across 7 bases. CDR3 length: 13 amino acids. The trim removed 3 bases at V and 5 bases at J, leaving 3 bases unmatched. The germline V gene encodes CDR1 MNHEY and CDR2 SMNVEV (reference sequence).

The CDR3 region is CASSLGLNSNQPQHF. The CDR3 bases are TGTGCCAGCAGCTTGGGCCTTAATAGCAATCAGCCCCAGCATTTT. This sequence joins TRBV7-2 and TRBJ1-5; D is unresolved. The germline V gene has CDR1 SGHTA and CDR2 FQGNSA. The CDR3 loop spans 15 amino acids. Trimming pared 3 bases from V and 0 bases from J, leaving 9 bases between.

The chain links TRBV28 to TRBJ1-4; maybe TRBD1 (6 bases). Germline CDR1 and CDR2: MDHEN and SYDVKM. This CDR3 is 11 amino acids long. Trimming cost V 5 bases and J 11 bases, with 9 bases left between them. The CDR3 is CASSAQGKLFF. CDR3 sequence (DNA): TGTGCCAGCAGTGCACAGGGTAAACTGTTTTTT.

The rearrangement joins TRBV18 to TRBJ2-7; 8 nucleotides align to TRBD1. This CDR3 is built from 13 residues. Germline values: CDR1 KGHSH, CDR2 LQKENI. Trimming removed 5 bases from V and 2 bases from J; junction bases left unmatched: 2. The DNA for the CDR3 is TGTGCCAGCTCAAGACAGGGGCCCTACGAGCAGTACTTC. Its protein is CASSRQGPYEQYF. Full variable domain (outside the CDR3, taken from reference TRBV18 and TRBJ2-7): NAGVMQNPRHLVRRRGQEARLRCSPMKGHSHVYWYRQLPEEGLKFMVYLQKENIIDESGMPKERFSAEFPKEGPSILRIQQVVRGDSAAYFCASSRQGPYEQYFGPGTRLTVT.

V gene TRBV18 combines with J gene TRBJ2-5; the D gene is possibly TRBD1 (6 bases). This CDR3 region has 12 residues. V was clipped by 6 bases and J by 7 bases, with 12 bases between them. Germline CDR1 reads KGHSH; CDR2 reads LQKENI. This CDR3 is CASSLLGGTQYF. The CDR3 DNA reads TGTGCCAGCTCCCTCCTAGGGGGGACCCAGTACTTC. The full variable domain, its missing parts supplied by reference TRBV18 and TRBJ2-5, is NAGVMQNPRHLVRRRGQEARLRCSPMKGHSHVYWYRQLPEEGLKFMVYLQKENIIDESGMPKERFSAEFPKEGPSILRIQQVVRGDSAAYFCASSLLGGTQYFGPGTRLLVL.

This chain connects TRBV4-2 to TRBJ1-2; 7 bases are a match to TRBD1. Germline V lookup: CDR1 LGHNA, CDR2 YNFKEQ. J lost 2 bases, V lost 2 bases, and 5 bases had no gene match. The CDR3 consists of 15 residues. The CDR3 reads CASSQTGTVNYGYTF. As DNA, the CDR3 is TGTGCCAGCAGCCAAACCGGGACAGTCAACTATGGCTACACCTTC.

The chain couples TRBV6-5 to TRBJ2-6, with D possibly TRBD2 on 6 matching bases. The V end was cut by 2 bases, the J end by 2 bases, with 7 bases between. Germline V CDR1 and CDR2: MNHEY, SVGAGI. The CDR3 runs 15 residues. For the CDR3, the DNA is TGTGCCAGCAGTTACGGGGGGACTGGGGCCAACGTCCTGACTTTC. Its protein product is CASSYGGTGANVLTF.

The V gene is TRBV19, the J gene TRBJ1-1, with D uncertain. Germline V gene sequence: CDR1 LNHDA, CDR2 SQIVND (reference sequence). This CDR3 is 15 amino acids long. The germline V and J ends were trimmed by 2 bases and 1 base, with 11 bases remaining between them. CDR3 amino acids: CASSINPRQNTEAFF. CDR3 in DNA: TGTGCCAGTAGTATAAATCCGCGGCAGAACACTGAAGCTTTCTTT. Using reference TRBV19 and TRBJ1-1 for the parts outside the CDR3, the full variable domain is DGGITQSPKYLFRKEGQNVTLSCEQNLNHDAMYWYRQDPGQGLRLIYYSQIVNDFQKGDIAEGYSVSREKKESFPLTVTSAQKNPTAFYLCASSINPRQNTEAFFGQGTRLTVV.

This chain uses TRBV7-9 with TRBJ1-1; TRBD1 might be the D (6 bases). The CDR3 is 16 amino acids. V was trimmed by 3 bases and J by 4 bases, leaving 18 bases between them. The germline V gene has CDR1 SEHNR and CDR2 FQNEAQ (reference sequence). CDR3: CASSFQPQGRGTEAFF. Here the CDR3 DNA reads TGTGCCAGCAGCTTTCAGCCACAGGGTCGGGGCACTGAAGCTTTCTTT.

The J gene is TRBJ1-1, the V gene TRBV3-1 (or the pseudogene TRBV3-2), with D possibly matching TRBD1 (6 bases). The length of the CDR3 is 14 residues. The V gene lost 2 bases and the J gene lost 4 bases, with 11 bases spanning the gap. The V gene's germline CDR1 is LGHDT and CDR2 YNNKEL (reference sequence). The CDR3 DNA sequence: TGTGCCAGCAGCCAACAGGGGTTCGGCACTGAAGCTTTCTTT. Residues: CASSQQGFGTEAFF.

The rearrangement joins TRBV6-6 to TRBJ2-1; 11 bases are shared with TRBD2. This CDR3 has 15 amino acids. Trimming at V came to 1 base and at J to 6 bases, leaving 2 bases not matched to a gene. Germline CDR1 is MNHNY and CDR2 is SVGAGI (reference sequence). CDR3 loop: CASSYFSGGANEQFF. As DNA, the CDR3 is TGTGCCAGCAGTTACTTTAGCGGGGGGGCCAATGAGCAGTTCTTC.